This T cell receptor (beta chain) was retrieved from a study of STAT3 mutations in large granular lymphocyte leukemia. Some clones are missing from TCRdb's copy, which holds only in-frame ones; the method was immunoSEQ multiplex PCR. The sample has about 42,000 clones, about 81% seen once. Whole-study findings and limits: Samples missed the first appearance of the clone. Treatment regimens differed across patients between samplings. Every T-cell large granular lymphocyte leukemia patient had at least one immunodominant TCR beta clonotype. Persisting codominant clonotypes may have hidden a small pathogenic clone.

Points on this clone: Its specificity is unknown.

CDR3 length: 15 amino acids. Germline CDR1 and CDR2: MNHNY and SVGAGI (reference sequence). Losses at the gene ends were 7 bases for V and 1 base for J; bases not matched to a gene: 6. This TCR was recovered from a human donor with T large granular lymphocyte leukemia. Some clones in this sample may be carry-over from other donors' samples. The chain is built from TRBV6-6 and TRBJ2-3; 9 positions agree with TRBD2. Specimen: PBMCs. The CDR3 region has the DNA TGTGCCAGCACTCTTAGCGGGGGCGGCACAGATACGCAGTATTTT. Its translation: CASTLSGGGTDTQYF.